Each of the 32 T cell receptor beta chains below was sequenced from the same sample in a study of cytomegalovirus exposure and HLA in healthy donors. The PCR ran on 60 Vbeta and 13 Jbeta primers. Only in-frame clones appear in the TCRdb table, and some are missing; sequencing was by immunoSEQ multiplex PCR. The table for this sample gives 150,000 to 200,000 clones. Input material: PBMCs. Every receptor here comes from a boy aged 5-17 years in good health and CMV-seronegative.

This chain uses TRBV28 with TRBJ1-4; maybe TRBD1 (5 bases). Germline loops: CDR1 MDHEN, CDR2 SYDVKM. The CDR3 sequence is 14 residues long. Trimming shortened V by 7 bases and J by 10 bases, and 19 bases separated the two germline ends. This CDR3 reads CASIPRGGFGKLFF. DNA for the CDR3: TGTGCCAGCATCCCCCGGGGGGGTTTTGGAAAACTGTTTTTT. Full variable domain (outside the CDR3, taken from reference TRBV28 and TRBJ1-4): DVKVTQSSRYLVKRTGEKVFLECVQDMDHENMFWYRQDPGLGLRLIYFSYDVKMKEKGDIPEGYSVSREKKERFSLILESASTNQTSMYLCASIPRGGFGKLFFGSGTQLSVL.

The chain joins TRBV4-1 to TRBJ2-3; 10 nucleotides agree with TRBD2. V lost 3 bases and J lost 5; bases outside the gene matches: 14. Germline V gene lookup returns CDR1 MGHRA and CDR2 YSYEKL. The CDR3 covers 18 residues. As DNA, the CDR3 is TGCGCCAGCAGCCAGGAGGCGGCTAGCGGGGGCAGGTTAGATACGCAGTATTTT. Translating it yields CASSQEAASGGRLDTQYF.

J is TRBJ1-1 and V is TRBV11-2; no firm D call. V lost 5 bases, J lost 5 bases, and 12 bases lay in between. Per the germline V gene, CDR1 is SGHAT and CDR2 is FQNNGV. This CDR3 comprises 13 residues. CDR3 sequence reads: CASSPQDGTEAFF. The DNA of the CDR3 is TGTGCCAGCAGCCCCCAGGATGGGACTGAAGCTTTCTTT.

This chain uses TRBV7-2 with TRBJ2-7; the match to TRBD2 covers 13 bases. CDR3 length: 16 amino acids. Germline assignment: CDR1 SGHTA and CDR2 FQGNSA. The trim removed 1 base at V and 4 bases at J, leaving 4 bases unmatched. The CDR3: CASSLVETSGGYEQYF. CDR3 nucleotide sequence: TGTGCCAGCAGCTTAGTCGAGACTAGCGGGGGGTACGAGCAGTACTTC. The full variable domain, its missing parts supplied by reference TRBV7-2 and TRBJ2-7, is GAGVSQSPSNKVTEKGKDVELRCDPISGHTALYWYRQSLGQGLEFLIYFQGNSAPDKSGLPSDRFSAERTGGSVSTLTIQRTQQEDSAVYLCASSLVETSGGYEQYFGPGTRLTVT.

The V gene is TRBV5-8, the J gene TRBJ1-2; 9 positions agree with TRBD1. V gave up 3 bases and J gave up 3 bases; unmatched junction bases: 9. CDR3 length: 16 amino acids. Looked up from germline, CDR1 is SGHTS and CDR2 is YDEGEE. DNA of the CDR3: TGTGCCAGCAGCTCGCCGGTTGGACAGGGGTACTATGGCTACACCTTC. Protein product: CASSSPVGQGYYGYTF.

This chain uses TRBV27 with TRBJ2-5; maybe TRBD2 (5 bases). CDR1 MNHEY and CDR2 SMNVEV come from the germline V gene (reference sequence). The V end lost 6 bases, the J end lost 2 bases, and 13 bases lay between the germline ends. The length of the CDR3 is 14 residues. The CDR3 loop reads CASRDPRGQETQYF. The CDR3, as DNA: TGTGCCAGCAGAGACCCTCGGGGACAAGAGACCCAGTACTTC.

The CDR3 reads CASTPRTGNTEAFF. Written as DNA, the CDR3 is TGTGCCAGCACCCCCCGGACAGGGAACACTGAAGCTTTCTTT. The chain couples TRBV6-5 to TRBJ1-1; TRBD1 agrees at 7 bases. Looked up from germline, CDR1 is MNHEY and CDR2 is SVGAGI. V lost 7 bases to trimming and J lost 1 base; unmatched junction nucleotides: 6. This CDR3 comprises 14 residues.

The rearrangement links TRBV30 to TRBJ1-1; the D gene is possibly TRBD1 (5 bases). The germline V gene has CDR1 GTSNPN and CDR2 SVGIG (reference sequence). The CDR3 extends over 14 amino acids. Trimming took 3 bases from V and 1 from J, leaving 12 bases between them. Here the CDR3 reads CAWSVGLPNTEAFF. The CDR3 DNA reads as TGTGCCTGGAGCGTGGGACTACCGAACACTGAAGCTTTCTTT.

The chain is built from TRBV19 and TRBJ1-1; maybe TRBD1 (6 bases). CDR3 size: 14 residues. Trimming left V 7 bases short and J 5 bases short, with 17 bases between. Germline V lookup: CDR1 LNHDA, CDR2 SQIVND (reference sequence). The CDR3 region has the DNA TGTGCCAGTACCATTCCAGGGGTTAATACTGAAGCTTTCTTT. Translation gives CASTIPGVNTEAFF.

The chain employs TRBV19 and TRBJ1-2; D gene ambiguous. Germline CDR1 reads LNHDA; CDR2 reads SQIVND (reference sequence). V shed 10 bases and J shed 8 bases, with 14 bases lying between them. The CDR3 has 11 residues. CDR3 coding DNA: TGTGCCACCCTCCGGGAGTGGGGCTACACCTTC. Residues: CATLREWGYTF.

V is TRBV30 and J is TRBJ2-5; D might be TRBD2 (5 bases). V was pared by 7 bases and J by 7 bases, with 16 bases between. Germline V gives CDR1 GTSNPN, CDR2 SVGIG (reference sequence). The CDR3 totals 12 residues. CDR3 amino acids: CALNRDPGTQYF. CDR3 bases: TGTGCCTTGAACCGGGATCCGGGGACCCAGTACTTC. Drawing the rest from reference TRBV30 and TRBJ2-5, the complete variable domain is SQTIHQWPATLVQPVGSPLSLECTVEGTSNPNLYWYRQAAGRGLQLLFYSVGIGQISSEVPQNLSASRPQDRQFILSSKKLLLSDSGFYLCALNRDPGTQYFGPGTRLLVL.

Remarks on this clone: One end of the junction varies from germline; a read error may be responsible. In DNA, the CDR3 is TGTGCCAGCATGGAACAGACGAACGCTGAAGCTTTCTTT. This encodes CASMEQTNAEAFF. The chain uses TRBV6-5 and TRBJ1-1; D is undetermined. Germline values: CDR1 MNHEY, CDR2 SVGAGI. This CDR3 has 13 amino acids.

The chain is built from TRBV7-2 and TRBJ1-5; 7 bases are a match to TRBD1. The CDR3 runs to 15 residues. V lost 2 bases to trimming and J lost 2 bases; unmatched junction nucleotides: 3. Germline V CDR1 and CDR2: SGHTA, FQGNSA. The CDR3 DNA follows: TGTGCCAGCAGCTTAATGACAGGGCGCAATCAGCCCCAGCATTTT. Translation: CASSLMTGRNQPQHF.

The chain has TRBV13 and TRBJ2-7; TRBD1 matches at 10 bases. The CDR3 sequence is 14 residues long. CDR1 is PRHDT, CDR2 FYEKMQ, per germline (reference sequence). The J segment lost 5 bases and the V segment lost 5 bases, leaving 6 bases of the junction unmatched. CDR3 region: CASSDRGRFNEQYF. CDR3 coding DNA: TGTGCCAGCAGCGACAGGGGGCGGTTTAACGAGCAGTACTTC. The full variable domain, in which reference TRBV13 and TRBJ2-7 provide the parts outside the CDR3, is AAGVIQSPRHLIKEKRETATLKCYPIPRHDTVYWYQQGPGQDPQFLISFYEKMQSDKGSIPDRFSAQQFSDYHSELNMSSLELGDSALYFCASSDRGRFNEQYFGPGTRLTVT.

The chain joins TRBV4-2 to TRBJ1-1; D possibly corresponds to TRBD1 (5 bases). Germline V gene lookup returns CDR1 LGHNA and CDR2 YNFKEQ. The length of the CDR3 is 15 residues. Trimming stripped 4 bases from V and 1 base from J, with 13 bases between. The CDR3 reads CASSPTDQRNTEAFF. The CDR3 coding sequence is TGTGCCAGCAGCCCGACAGATCAGAGGAACACTGAAGCTTTCTTT.

The gene calls are TRBV7-3 and TRBJ2-3, with TRBD2 matching over 12 bases. The CDR3 has 20 residues. The junction had 15 bases not matched to a gene; V was cut back by 5 bases and J by 0 bases. Germline V CDR1 and CDR2: SGHTA, FQGTGA. The CDR3 DNA is TGTGCCAGCAGCCCGACCCCGACTAGCGGGGGTATCCTAAGCACAGATACGCAGTATTTT. This codes for CASSPTPTSGGILSTDTQYF. Drawing the rest from reference TRBV7-3 and TRBJ2-3, the complete variable domain is GAGVSQTPSNKVTEKGKYVELRCDPISGHTALYWYRQSLGQGPEFLIYFQGTGAADDSGLPNDRFFAVRPEGSVSTLKIQRTERGDSAVYLCASSPTPTSGGILSTDTQYFGPGTRLTVL.

V and J are TRBV29-1 and TRBJ1-1; 7 bases map to TRBD1. V trimming: 7 bases; J trimming: 0 bases; junction bases outside the gene matches: 5. The CDR3 runs to 13 residues. Germline loops: CDR1 SQVTM, CDR2 ANQGSEA. The CDR3 DNA reads as TGCAGCGAACTACAGGGGATGAACACTGAAGCTTTCTTT. Amino acid sequence: CSELQGMNTEAFF. Full variable domain (rest looked up from reference TRBV29-1 and TRBJ1-1): SAVISQKPSRDICQRGTSLTIQCQVDSQVTMMFWYRQQPGQSLTLIATANQGSEATYESGFVIDKFPISRPNLTFSTLTVSNMSPEDSSIYLCSELQGMNTEAFFGQGTRLTVV.

This rearrangement joins TRBV29-1 to TRBJ2-1; D remains ambiguous. The germline CDR1 and CDR2 sequences are SQVTM and ANQGSEA. V lost 6 bases to trimming and J lost 9 bases, with 9 bases between them. The CDR3 spans 10 residues. CDR3 loop: CSVSLAEQFF. The CDR3 nucleotides are TGCAGCGTAAGTTTGGCTGAGCAGTTCTTC.

This chain uses TRBV4-2 with TRBJ2-7; 7 bases are a match to TRBD1. The CDR3 spans 13 residues. V was clipped by 5 bases and J by 3 bases; unmatched bases: 4. The germline CDR1 and CDR2 sequences are LGHNA and YNFKEQ. CDR3: CASSWTGYYEQYF. DNA for the CDR3: TGTGCCAGCAGCTGGACAGGTTACTACGAGCAGTACTTC.

This sequence joins TRBV7-9 and TRBJ2-7; D ambiguous. Deletions cut 0 bases from V and 3 bases from J, with 9 bases between. The CDR3 has 14 amino acids. Germline V lookup: CDR1 SEHNR, CDR2 FQNEAQ (reference sequence). Here the CDR3 DNA reads TGTGCCAGCAGCTTAGCTCGCAGCGTCTACGAGCAGTACTTC. Translation: CASSLARSVYEQYF. The full variable domain, with the rest looked up from reference TRBV7-9 and TRBJ2-7, is DTGVSQNPRHKITKRGQNVTFRCDPISEHNRLYWYRQTLGQGPEFLTYFQNEAQLEKSRLLSDRFSAERPKGSFSTLEIQRTEQGDSAMYLCASSLARSVYEQYFGPGTRLTVT.

This rearrangement joins TRBV6-4 to TRBJ2-3; 9 bases match TRBD1. CDR3 size: 17 residues. The V gene's germline CDR1 is MRHNA and CDR2 SNTAGT. The trim removed 0 bases at V and 5 bases at J, leaving 9 bases unmatched. In DNA, the CDR3 is TGTGCCAGCAGTGACTCGACGACAGGGGGTAACAGAGATACGCAGTATTTT. This codes for CASSDSTTGGNRDTQYF.

The rearrangement uses TRBV18 and TRBJ2-2; D uncertain. The CDR3 is 15 residues long. Germline V CDR1 and CDR2: KGHSH, LQKENI. V lost 2 bases and J 0 bases, leaving 7 bases between the germline ends. In nucleotides, the CDR3 is TGTGCCAGCTCACCAGGCCTAGCGAACACCGGGGAGCTGTTTTTT. Protein sequence: CASSPGLANTGELFF.

The rearrangement links TRBV6-4 to TRBJ2-3, with TRBD1 matching over 8 bases. This CDR3 is built from 14 residues. The J segment lost 4 bases and the V segment lost 8 bases, leaving 8 bases of the junction unmatched. Germline V gene sequence: CDR1 MRHNA, CDR2 SNTAGT. CDR3 nucleotide sequence: TGTGCCAGCTCTCTGACAGGGGTGCCAGATACGCAGTATTTT. Translation: CASSLTGVPDTQYF.

The chain uses TRBV11-2 and TRBJ2-3; D is unclear. Per germline, CDR1 SGHAT and CDR2 FQNNGV. The V and J ends lost 1 base and 0 bases respectively, with 8 bases between them. This CDR3 has 15 amino acids. The CDR3 spells CASSLVPSSTDTQYF. The CDR3 region has the DNA TGTGCCAGCAGCTTAGTCCCCTCTAGCACAGATACGCAGTATTTT.

This chain uses TRBV10-2 with TRBJ1-5; no firm D call. CDR1 WSHSY and CDR2 SAAADI come from the germline V gene. CDR3 length: 17 residues. V was pared by 3 bases and J by 0 bases, with 15 bases between. The CDR3: CASSDRLPPYSNQPQHF. In nucleotides, the CDR3 is TGCGCCAGCAGTGACAGGCTACCGCCTTATAGCAATCAGCCCCAGCATTTT.

The V gene is TRBV23-1, the J gene TRBJ2-7; the D is unclear. TRBV23-1 is flagged as an ORF with uncertain function. The V gene lost 0 bases and the J gene lost 2 bases, with 8 bases spanning the gap. The CDR3 has 14 residues. This CDR3 reads CASSQSNGPYEQYF. The CDR3, as DNA: TGCGCCAGCAGTCAATCAAACGGTCCCTACGAGCAGTACTTC.

The chain employs TRBV6-6 and TRBJ2-5; D is perhaps TRBD1 (5 bases). CDR3 size: 15 residues. Between the trimmed V and J ends, which lost 0 bases and 5 bases, there was a span of 13 bases. Germline V CDR1 and CDR2: MNHNY, SVGAGI (reference sequence). CDR3 sequence reads: CASSYSDIPVETQYF. The CDR3 coding sequence is TGTGCCAGCAGTTACTCGGACATTCCAGTGGAGACCCAGTACTTC.

The chain is built from TRBV30 and TRBJ2-5; D may be TRBD1 (6 bases). The CDR3 totals 14 residues. Germline V CDR1 and CDR2: GTSNPN, SVGIG (reference sequence). V shed 2 bases and J shed 4 bases, with 14 bases lying between them. The CDR3 here is CAWSQNRVSETQYF. As DNA, the CDR3 is TGTGCCTGGAGTCAAAACAGGGTATCAGAGACCCAGTACTTC.

This CDR3 reads CASRLRGGDNYGYTF. In DNA form, the CDR3 reads TGTGCCAGCAGGCTTCGGGGGGGGGATAACTATGGCTACACCTTC. The rearrangement joins TRBV11-2 to TRBJ1-2; the D gene is possibly TRBD1 (5 bases). The CDR3 contains 15 residues. V gave up 6 bases and J gave up 1 base, with 15 bases separating them. Germline CDR1 SGHAT, CDR2 FQNNGV.

Regarding this clone: Other nucleotide sequences in the sample specify the same CDR3. CDR3 protein: CASSRASGGYNEQFF. CDR3 sequence (DNA): TGTGCCAGTAGTAGGGCTAGCGGGGGTTACAATGAGCAGTTCTTC. The chain employs TRBV19 and TRBJ2-1; 10 bases are a match to TRBD2. CDR1 is LNHDA, CDR2 SQIVND, per germline (reference sequence). Trimming removed 4 bases from V and 4 bases from J; junction bases left unmatched: 4. The CDR3 has 15 amino acids.

In regard to this clone: The sample has other DNA sequences that encode this CDR3 too. This sequence joins TRBV9 and TRBJ1-2, with D possibly matching TRBD1 (6 bases). Between the trimmed V and J ends, which lost 0 bases and 3 bases, there was a span of 6 bases. CDR3 length equals 13 residues. Germline CDR1 and CDR2: SGDLS and YYNGEE. The CDR3 spells CASSVDRDYGYTF. CDR3 nucleotides: TGTGCCAGCAGCGTAGACAGGGACTATGGCTACACCTTC.

The rearrangement uses TRBV4-1 and TRBJ1-2; TRBD1 is a possible D gene (5 bases). The CDR3 is 14 amino acids. V gave up 4 bases and J gave up 4 bases, with 13 bases separating them. Germline V CDR1 and CDR2: MGHRA, YSYEKL. The CDR3 coding sequence is TGCGCCAGCAGCCGTCCGGGGACTTCCTATGGCTACACCTTC. Translating gives CASSRPGTSYGYTF.